Described below is a single T cell receptor (beta chain) sequence and its context. Its antigen has not been determined. Per-base qualities were not stored, and no clone one base away is much larger. The library was built by means of the immunoSEQ multiplex PCR assay. A mixture of 60 forward primers for TCR Vbeta segments and 13 reverse primers for TCR Jbeta segments was used in the multiplex PCR. The CDR3 region of rearranged TCR beta genes was amplified from genomic DNA by a multiplex PCR assay. Amplified TCR beta libraries were sequenced as 87-base-pair reads on the Illumina HiSeq System. Regarding the original processing steps: A later analysis counted some 80 million unique TCR beta chains across the 640 or so repertoires, and 10 million to 11 million of these chains were shared by at least two donors. A nearest-neighbor algorithm error-corrected the raw reads and collapsed the reads into unique sequences, merging closely related sequences to remove PCR and sequencing errors. V, D and J gene segments were assigned by aligning CDR3 sequences to IMGT reference sequences. For a sequence to be retained, at least a six-nucleotide match to both a V gene segment and a J gene segment was required. Rearrangements were called productive when the CDR3 lacked stop codons and stayed in frame with V and J; all others were non-productive. Following IMGT convention, CDR3 was defined as the stretch from the second conserved V-encoded cysteine to the conserved J-encoded phenylalanine. The earlier analysis of about 590 of the donors excluded sequences that lacked an unambiguous match to a single V gene segment. An earlier analysis of just under 600 of the donors called V segments functional above 56.7% productive rearrangements and segregating when the between-donor standard deviation exceeded 5%. To diagnose cytomegalovirus status from the catalog of TCR beta chain sequences, a statistical classification framework was built. In a later analysis, TCR nucleotide sequences were compared against IMGT/GENE-DB human TR gene sequences so that V and J genes could be assigned. In a later analysis, CDR3 sequences and most-parsimonious VDJ recombination scenarios were assigned using the TCRdist pipeline. A later analysis defined each TCR beta chain by its CDR3 amino acid sequence plus V-gene family, and excluded reads lacking a unique V-gene family. As a way to deal with suspected cross-contamination and a sequencing artifact, a later analysis dropped roughly 620 nucleotide sequences that were highly shared and had low generation probability. A later analysis calculated a clonal expansion index for each public chain from normalized within-repertoire ranks of inferred template counts. A later analysis computed generation probabilities with a VDJ recombination model fitted to out-of-frame rearrangements, and checked the results against IGoR. A later analysis scored TCR-TCR, TCR-HLA and TCR-CMV co-occurrence with hypergeometric tests, applying a repertoire-size bias correction to TCR pairs. False discovery rates were estimated in a later analysis by permuting HLA or CMV assignments 20 times. A later analysis grouped co-occurring TCRs with DBSCAN, adding TCRdist sequence similarity when clustering within HLA-allele-positive subsets. Repertoires with fewer than 30,000 or more than 120,000 public chains were left out of co-occurrence clustering, as were four to six repertoires with anomalous nucleotide sharing. TCRdb holds this immuneACCESS table with in-frame rearrangements only. Some clones are missing; in checked studies, unresolved V genes explain under half, and the rest has no known cause. V and J calls and clone size come straight from that table; D and trimming were deduced from the DNA. The sample table lists about 110,000 clones, 70% to 85% of them with a count of one. The ten largest clones represent 6.2% of the sample.

The CDR3 numbers 12 residues from cysteine through phenylalanine. Only the CDR3 region is kept as DNA, spanning 36 bases read in frame from base 1. In the germline V gene, CDR1 corresponds to MGHDK and CDR2 to SYGVNS. The junction shows trimming of 7 bases on V and 7 bases on J, plus 12 bases between the germline ends. This sample stems from a study of cytomegalovirus exposure and HLA in healthy donors (dated by TCRdb to about 2017). Looking at the study overall: In an earlier analysis of fewer than 750 of the donors, 276 Gb of sequence data and 90 million to 130 million unique TCR beta sequences from about 180 million T cells were reported. An early release covering some 640 HLA-typed donors comprised about 290 gigabases of sequencing data and around 85 million unique TCR sequences. The genetic ancestry cluster associated with self-reported Caucasian donors included about 81% of the roughly 400 genotyped donors. The study was designed to test whether signatures of past pathogen exposure could be identified by cataloging public T cell receptors. Using immunosequencing, the study profiled T cell repertoires from about 610 subjects and related those repertoires to cytomegalovirus serostatus. A separate validation cohort of approximately 130 different subjects was used in addition to the roughly 670-subject first cohort. High-throughput TCR immunosequencing, statistical association of individual TCRs with disease status, and machine learning were combined to predict cytomegalovirus infection status. To study patterns of TCR occurrence, a later analysis re-analyzed previously published TCR beta repertoires from around 700 donors and added high-resolution HLA genotyping. The later analysis used no new phenotypic data to find candidate immune exposures, relying instead on TCR beta sequences and their occurrence across donors. In an earlier analysis of a few hundred of the donors, high-throughput TCR beta sequencing was used to judge whether each TCR beta V gene segment behaved as functional or pseudogenic. Donor age, sex, ethnicity and CMV serostatus were compiled together with the repertoire data. Genome-wide SNP genotypes for about three fifths of the roughly 670 donors were used in a later genetic analysis, which treated that subset as a discovery cohort. All discovery cohort repertoires had been generated on a single sequencing platform. HLA typing covered class I and class II loci at four-digit resolution. The number of typed donors differed by locus: about 629-630 for A, B, C, DRB1 and DQB1; some 500 for DQA1; about 600 for DPA1; and some 450 for DPB1. Roughly 5 DR-DQ haplotypes were handled as single units for association and clustering, since linkage in the cohort was strong. Among approximately 370 genotyped donors of the cohort, an average of about 220,000 unique TCR beta nucleotide sequences was sequenced per donor, of which roughly 17% were non-productive. Broader findings and caveats from the paper: Sequencing depth was assumed to be roughly uniform across donors in the presence/absence analyses, though that assumption may not hold. A cluster of highly shared sequence variants was judged likely to be a technical artifact of the sequencing pipeline. A further reported finding was that TCR beta sequences accurately predicted the HLA-A and HLA-B alleles for most subjects in the first cohort. Because counts were too low, roughly 17 rarely observed V segments, including chromosome 9 orphons, were left out of the earlier analysis of 500 to 750 of the donors. Across donors, most TCR sequences were observed very rarely, whereas some public TCRs were present in many individuals. Because HLA typing was missing for some donors at each locus, association tests included only the typed subset. A later analysis associated about 16,000 TCR beta sequences with specific HLA alleles at a false discovery rate of 0.05. Assigning TCR associations to individual alleles was difficult when HLA alleles, especially DR and DQ, strongly co-occurred. CMV serostatus was the only immune exposure information available for the cohort. In vitro tests confirmed that a few of the cytomegalovirus-associated TCR beta chains recognize cytomegalovirus antigens. In a later analysis, the rate of TCR association differed among HLA loci, with DRB1 alleles having the most associated TCRs and HLA-C alleles having the fewest. The authors suggested that the approach could potentially be generalized to other disease states and immunological phenotypes. Compared with equally common non-associated chains, HLA-associated TCR beta chains in a later analysis were more clonally expanded and had lower generation probabilities. Compared with the approximately 720-donor mean, donors in an Asian-associated ancestry cluster had fewer N-insertions in productive TCRs, according to a later genetic analysis. In a later analysis, several top co-occurrence clusters were reported to appear linked to parvovirus B19, influenza, CMV and Epstein-Barr virus. In this cohort, only TCR beta chains were sequenced, and detectable features were limited by the absence of alpha or paired-chain data. In the study, 164 TCR beta chains were listed as associated with cytomegalovirus. Some IMGT-functional V segments, including TRBV6-2 and TRBV6-3, could not be told apart with the 87-base-pair reads, so those segments were excluded. In a later genetic analysis, a missense DCLRE1C variant was associated with V-gene and J-gene trimming of TCR beta chains, and the association was replicated in an independent cohort. Cytomegalovirus status was reported to be diagnosed by the classifier with high specificity and sensitivity in both the original and validation cohorts. Linkage disequilibrium might explain the correlated functional status among segregating V segments, but an unknown experimental factor could not be excluded. A later analysis found that most CMV-associated TCR beta chains appeared HLA-restricted, with HLA associations seemingly driven largely by CMV exposure. Broadly in line with IMGT annotations, most TCR beta V segments showed up in productive rearrangements about 87% or about 30% of the time in an earlier analysis of around 550 of the donors.

The cohort comprised some 680 healthy bone marrow donors. All cohort members were sampled while nominally healthy, although unrecorded immune exposures were likely present. The donor tested CMV seropositive, placing the donor among the roughly 300 seropositive members of the cohort. Every donor gave a peripheral blood sample, and the peripheral blood mononuclear cells from that sample were used for TCR beta sequencing. Genomic DNA extraction from the blood cell samples was performed with the Qiagen DNeasy Blood Extraction Kit. The specimen sequenced was PBMCs. The chain is encoded by TRBV25-1 joined to TRBJ2-3; confidence is insufficient to name the D gene. The sequence was collected from a man under 40 in good health and CMV-seropositive. CDR3 sequence: CASNTGGNTQYF. The DNA is TGTGCCAGCAATACTGGCGGCAATACGCAGTATTTT.